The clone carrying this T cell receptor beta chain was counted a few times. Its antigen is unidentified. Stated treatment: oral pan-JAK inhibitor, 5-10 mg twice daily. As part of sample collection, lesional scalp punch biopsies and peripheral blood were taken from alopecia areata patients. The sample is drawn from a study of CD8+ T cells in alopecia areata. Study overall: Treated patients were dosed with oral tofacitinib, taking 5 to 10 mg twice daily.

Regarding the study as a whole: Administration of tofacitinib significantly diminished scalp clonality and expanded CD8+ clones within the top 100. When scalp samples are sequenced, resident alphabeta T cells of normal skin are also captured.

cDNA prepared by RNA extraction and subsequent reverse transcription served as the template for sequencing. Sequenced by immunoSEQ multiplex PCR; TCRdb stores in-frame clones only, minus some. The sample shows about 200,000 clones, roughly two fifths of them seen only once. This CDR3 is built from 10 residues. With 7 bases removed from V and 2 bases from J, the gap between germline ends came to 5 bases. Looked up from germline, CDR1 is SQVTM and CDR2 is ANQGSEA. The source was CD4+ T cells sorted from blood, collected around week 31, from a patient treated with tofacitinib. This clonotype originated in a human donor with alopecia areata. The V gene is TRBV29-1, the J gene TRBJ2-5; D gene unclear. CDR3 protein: CSARQETQYF. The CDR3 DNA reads TGCAGCGCTCGGCAAGAGACCCAGTACTTC.